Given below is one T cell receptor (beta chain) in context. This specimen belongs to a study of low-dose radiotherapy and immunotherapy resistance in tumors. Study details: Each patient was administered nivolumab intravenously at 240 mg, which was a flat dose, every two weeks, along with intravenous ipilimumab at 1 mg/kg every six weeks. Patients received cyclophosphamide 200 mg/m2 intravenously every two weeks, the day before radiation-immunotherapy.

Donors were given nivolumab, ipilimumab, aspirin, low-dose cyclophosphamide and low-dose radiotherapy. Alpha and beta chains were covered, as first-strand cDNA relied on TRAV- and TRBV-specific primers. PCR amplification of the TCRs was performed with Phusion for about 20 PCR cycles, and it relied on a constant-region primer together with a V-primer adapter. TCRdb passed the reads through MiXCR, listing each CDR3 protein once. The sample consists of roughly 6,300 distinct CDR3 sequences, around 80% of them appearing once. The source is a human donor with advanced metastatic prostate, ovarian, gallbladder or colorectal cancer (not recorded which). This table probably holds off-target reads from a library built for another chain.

The CDR3 loop reads CSASRLRTGNDNEQFF. CDR3 coding DNA: TGCAGTGCTAGTCGATTGAGGACAGGGAATGACAATGAGCAGTTCTTC. This chain connects TRBV20-1 to TRBJ2-1; 8 bases line up with TRBD1. In germline, CDR1 is DFQATT, CDR2 SNEGSKA (reference sequence). The CDR3 spans 16 residues. V lost 3 bases, J lost 5 bases, and 12 bases stayed unmatched.